The 18 T cell receptor beta chains in this list originate from one sample, sequenced in a study of healthy donors' naive CD4 and CD8 T cells. A linear amplification protocol produced the TCR libraries from roughly 550 ng of total RNA. A single record per CDR3 protein comes from TCRdb applying MiXCR to the reads. The sample lists around 180,000 distinct CDR3 sequences; 65% to 75% were seen once. The sequencing input was naive CD4+ and CD8+ T cells sorted from blood, pooled from several donors. The receptor set was obtained from a pool of human donors in good health; the sample pools cells from several healthy donors.

In regard to this clonotype: This CDR3 fails to terminate in the conserved phenylalanine or tryptophan, so it likely reflects a read error. The genes are TRBV14 and TRBJ1-1, with no clear D. Germline V lookup: CDR1 SGHDN, CDR2 FVKESK. Trimming cost V 0 bases and J 4 bases, with 15 bases left between them. The CDR3 runs to 16 residues. This CDR3 reads CASSQDLGKGGTEAFL. The CDR3, as DNA: TGTGCCAGCAGCCAAGATCTAGGTAAGGGTGGCACTGAAGCTTTCCTT.

Comments on this clonotype: The junction differs from germline at one of its ends, possibly a read error. V is TRBV6-6 and J is TRBJ2-3; D ambiguous. Germline CDR1 is MNHNY and CDR2 is SVGAGI (reference sequence). This CDR3 comprises 10 residues. The CDR3 DNA reads as TGTGCCAGCAGTTCCGGCAGGTCAAATTTT. Amino acids: CASSSGRSNF.

The chain couples TRBV6-5 to TRBJ1-3; possibly TRBD1 for D (5 bases). CDR1 and CDR2 (germline): MNHEY, SVGAGI. This CDR3 has 15 amino acids. V lost 2 bases and J lost 1, with 9 bases in between. The CDR3 sequence is CASSYEGRSGNTIYF. DNA of the CDR3: TGTGCCAGCAGTTACGAGGGGAGGTCTGGAAACACCATATATTTT.

The chain combines TRBV7-8 with TRBJ2-1; possibly TRBD1 for D (5 bases). The CDR3 runs 12 residues. Germline CDR1 and CDR2: SGHVS and FQNEAQ. Deletions cut 5 bases from V and 9 bases from J, with 11 bases between. The CDR3 nucleotides read TGTGCCAGCAGCACCCCCAGGGCTGAGCAGTTCTTC. Encoded protein: CASSTPRAEQFF.

This chain joins TRBV6-5 and TRBJ1-1; D not certain. V was clipped by 6 bases and J by 4 bases, with 12 bases between them. This CDR3 comprises 13 residues. Germline CDR1 is MNHEY and CDR2 is SVGAGI. The CDR3 reads CASRAGGGTEAFF. The DNA for the CDR3 is TGTGCCAGCAGGGCGGGAGGTGGCACTGAAGCTTTCTTT.

The rearrangement links TRBV10-3 to TRBJ1-1; tentatively, D is TRBD1 (5 bases). This CDR3 has 13 amino acids. Germline CDR1 and CDR2: ENHRY and SYGVKD. V lost 8 bases to trimming and J lost 2 bases, with 12 bases between them. Here the CDR3 reads CAIHEQGNTEAFF. The CDR3 DNA reads as TGTGCCATCCACGAGCAGGGTAACACTGAAGCTTTCTTT.

This clonotype was found once. The chain joins TRBV5-6 to TRBJ1-6; 9 bases line up with TRBD1. The junction had 2 bases not matched to a gene; V was cut back by 2 bases and J by 5 bases. Germline V lookup: CDR1 SGHDT, CDR2 YYEEEE. This CDR3 is 15 amino acids long. The CDR3 bases are TGTGCCAGCAGCTTTGGGACAGGGCATAATTCACCCCTCCACTTT. Amino acid sequence: CASSFGTGHNSPLHF.

The rearrangement joins TRBV6-5 to TRBJ2-1, with 8 positions matching TRBD2. Germline CDR1 is MNHEY and CDR2 is SVGAGI. This CDR3 has 14 residues. The trim removed 5 bases at V and 7 bases at J, leaving 7 bases unmatched. CDR3 sequence reads: CASSKSGSRNEQFF. DNA for the CDR3: TGTGCCAGCAGTAAAAGCGGGAGTAGGAATGAGCAGTTCTTC.

This rearrangement joins TRBV27 to TRBJ1-4; perhaps TRBD1 as D (6 bases). The CDR3 spans 18 residues. CDR1 and CDR2 (germline): MNHEY, SMNVEV (reference sequence). The V end was cut by 2 bases, the J end by 4 bases, with 20 bases between. In DNA, the CDR3 is TGTGCCAGCAGTTTACAAGGGTCCTACAGGGACCTTAATGAAAAACTGTTTTTT. This translates into CASSLQGSYRDLNEKLFF.

V gene TRBV29-1 combines with J gene TRBJ2-3; D call uncertain. Germline-derived CDR1 and CDR2 are SQVTM and ANQGSEA. The CDR3 covers 11 residues. The ends were cut back, 6 bases at V and 6 bases at J, with 10 bases in the middle. CDR3 region: CSVLLRDTQYF. DNA of the CDR3: TGCAGCGTCCTATTACGGGATACGCAGTATTTT.

J is TRBJ2-1 and V is TRBV19, with 8 bases matching TRBD1. There are 16 residues in the CDR3. V lost 2 bases to trimming and J lost 8 bases; unmatched junction nucleotides: 11. Germline assignment: CDR1 LNHDA and CDR2 SQIVND (reference sequence). The CDR3 DNA follows: TGTGCCAGTAGTATACTAGGGCCGGGACAGGAGGATGAGCAGTTCTTC. Encoded protein: CASSILGPGQEDEQFF.

The CDR3 protein is CAWSVQGGDGYTF. The CDR3 DNA reads as TGTGCCTGGAGTGTACAAGGCGGGGATGGCTACACCTTC. V gene TRBV30 combines with J gene TRBJ1-2; D ambiguous. This CDR3 contains 13 residues. Germline V gene data show CDR1 as GTSNPN and CDR2 as SVGIG (reference sequence). The V end lost 0 bases, the J end lost 6 bases, and 11 bases lay between the germline ends.

This clonotype was seen once. The genes are TRBV19 and TRBJ2-1, with TRBD2 matching 13 bases. The germline V gene has CDR1 LNHDA and CDR2 SQIVND (reference sequence). V dropped 5 bases and J dropped 0; count of bases not matched to a gene: 7. This CDR3 has 18 amino acids. The CDR3 bases are TGTGCCAGTAGTGTGGGACTAGCGGGACTGAGCTCCTACAATGAGCAGTTCTTC. Its translation is CASSVGLAGLSSYNEQFF.

The genes are TRBV19 and TRBJ2-7; a possible D gene is TRBD1 (5 bases). Looked up from germline, CDR1 is LNHDA and CDR2 is SQIVND (reference sequence). The CDR3 runs to 13 residues. V was pared by 3 bases and J by 2 bases, with 8 bases between. The CDR3 DNA reads as TGTGCCAGTAGTATGGGGCAAGCCTACGAGCAGTACTTC. Its protein product is CASSMGQAYEQYF.

The genes are TRBV6-2 or TRBV6-3 and TRBJ2-7; either TRBD1 or TRBD2 may fit D (5 bases each). Germline loops: CDR1 MNHEY, CDR2 SVGEGT. CDR3 length: 15 amino acids. The ends were cut back, 0 bases at V and 0 bases at J, with 9 bases in the middle. CDR3 loop: CASSYSRDPSYEQYF. As DNA, the CDR3 is TGTGCCAGCAGTTACTCCCGGGACCCCTCCTACGAGCAGTACTTC.

The chain carries TRBV29-1 and TRBJ2-1; TRBD2 might be the D (6 bases). Trimming cost V 2 bases and J 2 bases, with 7 bases left between them. The CDR3 contains 13 residues. Germline values: CDR1 SQVTM, CDR2 ANQGSEA. CDR3 nucleotide sequence: TGCAGCGTTGAACCGGGAGCCTACAATGAGCAGTTCTTC. Amino acid sequence: CSVEPGAYNEQFF.

The rearrangement uses TRBV30 and TRBJ2-1, with TRBD1 identical over 9 bases. The CDR3 has 16 residues. V shed 4 bases, J shed 4 bases, and the junction held 11 bases outside the gene matches. Germline CDR1 reads GTSNPN; CDR2 reads SVGIG (reference sequence). In DNA form, the CDR3 reads TGTGCCTGGACCCGTACCGGGACAGGGCCTTACAATGAGCAGTTCTTC. Translation: CAWTRTGTGPYNEQFF.

This clonotype showed up just once. V and J are TRBV11-2 and TRBJ2-5; unclear D gene. The CDR3 runs 11 residues. With 6 bases removed from V and 4 bases from J, the gap between germline ends came to 6 bases. The V gene's germline CDR1 is SGHAT and CDR2 FQNNGV. The chain's CDR3 is CASRWGETQYF. The CDR3 DNA reads TGTGCCAGCAGGTGGGGAGAGACCCAGTACTTC.